Presented here are 10 T cell receptor beta chains from one specimen sequenced in a study of shared clonotypes between healthy human individuals. The data were produced by immunoSEQ multiplex PCR, yet TCRdb's version contains in-frame clones alone and is incomplete. The sample contains about 380,000 clones, approximately 97% of which appear only once. The material sequenced was memory CD8+ T cells sorted from blood. Subset specified: CD45RO+ cells pooled with CCR7-negative TemRA cells. The receptors here all came from a man aged 25-45 years in good health.

This clone came up once. Other nucleotide sequences in the sample specify the same CDR3. The J gene is TRBJ2-7, the V gene TRBV28, with TRBD2 matching 7 bases. The germline V gene has CDR1 MDHEN and CDR2 SYDVKM. The length of the CDR3 is 14 residues. V shed 2 bases and J 0 bases; nucleotides not matched to a gene: 1. For the CDR3, the DNA is TGTGCCAGCAGTTTAGCGGGAGTCTCCTACGAGCAGTACTTC. Translating gives CASSLAGVSYEQYF.

The rearrangement joins TRBV27 to TRBJ2-1; the D gene could be TRBD1 or TRBD2 (5 bases each). Per germline, CDR1 MNHEY and CDR2 SMNVEV (reference sequence). V lost 6 bases to trimming and J lost 12 bases, with 15 bases between them. This CDR3 contains 12 residues. CDR3 coding DNA: TGTGCCAGCAGCTCCGGTCGGGGCGGGCAGTTCTTC. Translation gives CASSSGRGGQFF.

The gene calls are TRBV7-9 and TRBJ2-1, with D unresolved. The CDR3 sequence is 15 residues long. The V and J ends lost 2 bases and 0 bases respectively, with 8 bases between them. Germline V gene lookup returns CDR1 SEHNR and CDR2 FQNEAQ (reference sequence). The CDR3 coding sequence is TGTGCCAGCAGCTTACCCCTTTCCTCCTACAATGAGCAGTTCTTC. Amino acids: CASSLPLSSYNEQFF.

The chain couples TRBV11-2 to TRBJ1-2, with D uncertain. Trimming took 7 bases from V and 3 from J, leaving 9 bases between them. The CDR3 totals 12 residues. Germline V gives CDR1 SGHAT, CDR2 FQNNGV. CDR3 in DNA: TGTGCCAGCATGGGAGGTGACTATGGCTACACCTTC. As protein: CASMGGDYGYTF. The complete variable domain, with remaining parts taken from reference TRBV11-2 and TRBJ1-2, reads EAGVAQSPRYKIIEKRQSVAFWCNPISGHATLYWYQQILGQGPKLLIQFQNNGVVDDSQLPKDRFSAERLKGVDSTLKIQPAKLEDSAVYLCASMGGDYGYTFGSGTRLTVV.

The chain is built from TRBV11-2 and TRBJ2-1; 12 bases are a match to TRBD2. With V trimmed by 5 bases and J by 4 bases, 6 bases remained unmatched. The CDR3 has 16 residues. Germline CDR1 is SGHAT and CDR2 is FQNNGV. As DNA, the CDR3 is TGTGCCAGCAGCCACCTAGCGGGAGGGAGATACAATGAGCAGTTCTTC. Protein: CASSHLAGGRYNEQFF.

V usage is TRBV6-5 and J usage is TRBJ2-3, with 10 bases matching TRBD1. This CDR3 has 15 residues. Trimming at V came to 10 bases and at J to 2 bases, leaving 9 bases not matched to a gene. From germline, CDR1 is MNHEY and CDR2 SVGAGI. This CDR3 is CATSTGGLLTDTQYF. CDR3 sequence (DNA): TGTGCCACCTCGACAGGGGGCCTACTCACAGATACGCAGTATTTT.

This chain connects TRBV11-2 to TRBJ2-7; tentative D call: TRBD2 (6 bases). This CDR3 is built from 12 residues. CDR1 is SGHAT, CDR2 FQNNGV, per germline. Trimming stripped 7 bases from V and 9 bases from J, with 16 bases between. The CDR3 DNA reads TGTGCCAGCACTAAGGGGCTGGGAGGGCAGTACTTC. Its translation is CASTKGLGGQYF. Looking up the rest from reference TRBV11-2 and TRBJ2-7 gives the full variable domain: EAGVAQSPRYKIIEKRQSVAFWCNPISGHATLYWYQQILGQGPKLLIQFQNNGVVDDSQLPKDRFSAERLKGVDSTLKIQPAKLEDSAVYLCASTKGLGGQYFGPGTRLTVT.

The rearrangement uses TRBV7-9 and TRBJ1-1; D uncertain. Deletions cut 4 bases from V and 4 bases from J, with 16 bases between. Germline V CDR1 and CDR2: SEHNR, FQNEAQ (reference sequence). CDR3 length equals 15 residues. CDR3 sequence: CASSSPGHRGTEAFF. DNA for the CDR3: TGTGCCAGCAGCTCACCGGGTCACAGAGGCACTGAAGCTTTCTTT.

This chain links TRBV14 with TRBJ1-1; D not resolved. The CDR3 has 13 amino acids. Germline assignment: CDR1 SGHDN and CDR2 FVKESK. The V end lost 3 bases, the J end lost 1 base, and 6 bases lay between the germline ends. CDR3 DNA sequence: TGTGCCAGCAGCCATTTACGGAACACTGAAGCTTTCTTT. Translated, it gives CASSHLRNTEAFF.

CDR3 protein: CASSFRGGTDTQYF. The CDR3 DNA is TGTGCCAGCAGCTTTAGGGGTGGCACAGATACGCAGTATTTT. The chain employs TRBV5-6 and TRBJ2-3; D is perhaps TRBD1 (5 bases). Germline assignment: CDR1 SGHDT and CDR2 YYEEEE. The CDR3 loop spans 14 amino acids. The V and J ends lost 2 bases and 1 base respectively, with 8 bases between them.